A selection of T cell receptor beta chains follows, all from one sample in a study of T cells in Graves' hyperthyroidism and ophthalmopathy. TCRdb redid the calling of the multiplex PCR reads with MiXCR, one entry per CDR3 protein. The data contain 640,000 or so distinct CDR3 sequences, over 12% of them singletons. The source material was blood. The receptors here all came from a young woman with Graves' ophthalmopathy. CDR3s include the opening cysteine and the closing phenylalanine or tryptophan. D genes are given only for firm matches. Expanded clones get a size class; other rows say once, few or many, or leave the size out.

v_gene,j_gene,abundance,d_gene,CDR3aa,CDR3nt
TRBV4-1,TRBJ1-1,NA,NA,CASCGAGNTEAFF,TGCGCCAGCTGTGGGGCCGGAAACACTGAAGCTTTCTTT
TRBV7-2,TRBJ2-1,many,TRBD1,CASSIGQGNYNEQFF,TGTGCCAGCAGCATAGGACAGGGTAACTACAATGAGCAGTTCTTC
TRBV18,TRBJ1-4,few,NA,CASSPPPRRPFSEKLFF,TGTGCCAGCTCACCACCCCCCCGACGGCCCTTTTCTGAAAAACTGTTTTTT
TRBV2,TRBJ2-3,NA,TRBD2,CASSSRTSGRLFDTQYF,TGTGCCAGCAGTTCCCGGACTAGCGGGAGGCTGTTTGATACGCAGTATTTT
TRBV7-2,TRBJ2-2,many,NA,CASSLAGAGNTGELFF,TGTGCCAGCAGCTTAGCAGGGGCGGGGAACACCGGGGAGCTGTTTTTT
TRBV11-2,TRBJ1-1,many,NA,CASRFRWGTPNTEAFF,TGTGCCAGCAGGTTCAGATGGGGGACGCCGAACACTGAAGCTTTCTTT
TRBV29-1,TRBJ1-1,many,NA,CSYRDPDTEAFF,TGCAGTTACAGGGACCCGGACACTGAAGCTTTCTTT
TRBV30,TRBJ1-3,NA,NA,CAWSGGPGNTIYF,TGTGCCTGGAGTGGGGGTCCTGGAAACACCATATATTTT
TRBV20-1,TRBJ2-1,NA,TRBD1,CSASAGTGGYNEQFF,TGCAGTGCTTCTGCCGGGACAGGGGGCTACAATGAGCAGTTCTTC
TRBV6-2/TRBV6-3,TRBJ2-1,many,NA,CASSGTQYNEQFF,TGTGCCAGCAGCGGGACCCAATACAATGAGCAGTTCTTC
TRBV6-2/TRBV6-3,TRBJ1-2,many,NA,CASSRQEERYGYTF,TGTGCCAGCAGTCGACAGGAGGAACGTTATGGCTACACCTTC
TRBV28,TRBJ2-5,many,NA,CASSSYPGETQYF,TGTGCCAGCAGTTCGTACCCGGGGGAGACCCAGTACTTC
TRBV5-8,TRBJ2-5,many,NA,CASSLYGGETQYF,TGTGCCAGCAGCTTGTATGGGGGAGAGACCCAGTACTTC
TRBV27,TRBJ2-4,many,TRBD2,CASSPRTRGEGKNIQYF,TGTGCCAGCAGTCCCCGAACCCGGGGGGAAGGCAAAAACATTCAGTACTTC
TRBV29-1,TRBJ2-1,few,NA,CSVREGLGNEQFF,TGCAGCGTAAGAGAAGGCTTAGGCAATGAGCAGTTCTTC
TRBV12-3/TRBV12-4,TRBJ1-3,many,TRBD1,CASSLTAGGSGNTIYF,TGTGCCAGCAGTTTGACGGCAGGGGGCTCCGGAAACACCATATATTTT
TRBV3-1,TRBJ2-7,many,NA,CASSRRETTYEQYF,TGTGCCAGCAGCCGCAGGGAGACCACCTACGAGCAGTACTTC
TRBV20-1,TRBJ2-1,many,NA,CSARDYKEHHNEQFF,TGCAGTGCTAGAGATTATAAGGAACACCACAATGAGCAGTTCTTC
TRBV14,TRBJ2-2,many,NA,CASSRTVTTGELFF,TGTGCCAGCAGCCGAACAGTAACAACCGGGGAGCTGTTTTTT
TRBV7-3,TRBJ2-2,NA,NA,CASSLTGTPANTGELFF,TGTGCCAGCAGCTTAACTGGAACACCCGCGAACACCGGGGAGCTGTTTTTT
TRBV9,TRBJ1-2,once,NA,CASSGGGDSFYGYTF,TGTGCCAGCAGCGGCGGCGGCGACAGCTTCTATGGCTACACCTTC
TRBV7-8,TRBJ2-7,many,TRBD1,CASSPRDRGSEQYF,TGTGCCAGCAGCCCCCGGGACAGGGGGAGCGAGCAGTACTTC
TRBV4-1,TRBJ2-7,few,NA,CASSHDLLPPLTYEQYF,TGCGCCAGCAGCCACGATCTCCTCCCTCCTTTAACCTACGAGCAGTACTTC
TRBV29-1,TRBJ2-7,many,TRBD2,CSVEAGGPTGYEQYF,TGCAGCGTTGAAGCGGGAGGCCCCACCGGGTACGAGCAGTACTTC
TRBV20-1,TRBJ1-6,NA,NA,CSAIQGESPLHF,TGCAGTGCTATACAGGGAGAATCACCCCTCCACTTT
TRBV12-3/TRBV12-4,TRBJ2-7,many,NA,CASSLGPTGEQYF,TGTGCCAGCAGTTTGGGACCAACGGGGGAGCAGTACTTC
TRBV7-9,TRBJ2-5,NA,TRBD2,CASSRGAGVETQYF,TGTGCCAGCAGCCGAGGGGCGGGGGTTGAGACCCAGTACTTC
TRBV27,TRBJ1-1,few,TRBD1,CASSDLPGQGGAFF,TGTGCCAGCAGTGATCTACCGGGACAGGGCGGGGCTTTCTTT
TRBV30,TRBJ2-1,many,TRBD1,CAWSGTGRRNEQFF,TGTGCCTGGAGTGGGACAGGGAGGAGGAATGAGCAGTTCTTC
TRBV20-1,TRBJ2-7,many,TRBD2,CSAPWGGSVEQYF,TGCAGTGCCCCCTGGGGGGGATCAGTCGAGCAGTACTTC
TRBV12-3/TRBV12-4,TRBJ1-2,many,NA,CASSLGRGYTF,TGTGCCAGCAGTTTAGGCCGTGGCTACACCTTC
TRBV5-1,TRBJ1-1,many,NA,CASSVRGTDTEAFF,TGCGCCAGCAGCGTGCGGGGGACGGACACTGAAGCTTTCTTT
TRBV28,TRBJ2-7,few,TRBD1,CAIRQGDHEQYF,TGTGCCATCCGACAGGGAGACCACGAGCAGTACTTC
TRBV7-9,TRBJ2-7,many,NA,CASSLGGIAAYEQYF,TGTGCCAGCAGCTTAGGCGGGATAGCGGCCTACGAGCAGTACTTC
TRBV7-8,TRBJ2-5,NA,NA,CASSSTGLAPLPPYF,TGTGCCAGCAGCTCAACAGGGTTAGCCCCTTTGCCCCCATACTTC
TRBV7-2,TRBJ2-1,many,TRBD2,CASTYRGGSNNEQFF,TGTGCCAGCACCTACCGTGGCGGGAGCAACAATGAGCAGTTCTTC
TRBV20-1,TRBJ2-7,many,NA,CKVGAAYEQYF,TGCAAAGTCGGTGCTGCCTACGAGCAGTACTTC
TRBV10-3,TRBJ1-2,few,TRBD1,CAISESDRAGYTF,TGTGCCATCAGTGAGTCAGACAGGGCTGGCTACACCTTC
TRBV27,TRBJ2-1,many,TRBD2,CASSLALAGGKGQFF,TGTGCCAGCAGTTTAGCACTAGCGGGAGGAAAGGGGCAGTTCTTC
TRBV11-2,TRBJ1-2,many,NA,CASSLEVSNYGYTF,TGTGCCAGCAGCTTAGAAGTCAGTAACTATGGCTACACCTTC
TRBV10-3,TRBJ2-1,few,NA,CAIIREDSYNEQFF,TGTGCCATCATAAGGGAGGACTCCTACAATGAGCAGTTCTTC
TRBV27,TRBJ2-3,many,TRBD1,CASSSPRDRPDTDTQYF,TGTGCCAGCAGTTCCCCTCGGGACAGGCCAGACACAGATACGCAGTATTTT
TRBV30,TRBJ2-1,NA,NA,CAWSPGSYEQFF,TGTGCCTGGAGTCCAGGGTCTTATGAGCAGTTCTTC
TRBV5-1,TRBJ1-1,many,NA,CASSLVRGTEAFF,TGCGCCAGCAGCTTAGTCAGGGGCACTGAAGCTTTCTTT
TRBV10-3,TRBJ2-3,NA,NA,CAISESGGRNTDTRYF,TGTGCCATCAGTGAGTCGGGGGGGCGGAATACAGATACGCGGTATTTT
TRBV28,TRBJ2-7,many,NA,CASTKRGAYEQYF,TGTGCCAGCACAAAGAGGGGGGCCTACGAGCAGTACTTC
TRBV9,TRBJ2-1,many,TRBD2,CASTSGRLYNEQFF,TGTGCCAGCACGAGCGGGAGACTTTACAATGAGCAGTTCTTC
TRBV19,TRBJ1-5,NA,NA,CASSPGGAEDQPQHF,TGTGCCAGTTCTCCTGGGGGAGCAGAAGATCAGCCCCAGCATTTT
TRBV7-9,TRBJ2-1,many,NA,CASSLVQDNEQFF,TGTGCCAGCAGCTTAGTTCAGGACAATGAGCAGTTCTTC
TRBV19,TRBJ2-2,NA,TRBD1,CASSFRDRAAGELFF,TGTGCCAGTAGTTTCCGGGACAGGGCGGCCGGGGAGCTGTTTTTT
TRBV28,TRBJ2-7,many,TRBD1,CASSPGTGGWSYEQYF,TGTGCCAGCAGCCCTGGGACAGGGGGCTGGTCCTACGAGCAGTACTTC